This T cell receptor beta chain was recorded in a study of T cells in Graves' hyperthyroidism and ophthalmopathy. Study details: Blood from the periphery was taken at initial diagnosis, before any treatment.

This clonotype was seen a few times. Its matching antigen is unknown. Broader study findings: Appearing also in blood were most of the thyroid clonotypes expanded above 0.001. Stable hyperthyroidism was separated from ophthalmopathy by a model based on 13 V-J features.

The CDR3 contains 14 residues. The V end lost 2 bases, the J end lost 0 bases, and 7 bases lay between the germline ends. In germline, CDR1 is MGHDK, CDR2 SYGVNS. Amplification targeted TCR beta CDR3 regions from RNA transcripts. The HTBI primer set was used in a first-round RT-PCR of the TCR CDR3. TCRdb analysed the multiplex PCR reads with MiXCR anew, one entry per CDR3 protein. The table has around 700,000 distinct CDR3 sequences, roughly a sixth seen once. The sequence derives from a woman aged 50 to 60 with Graves' hyperthyroidism that later progressed to Graves' ophthalmopathy. The sample comprised blood. The gene calls are TRBV25-1 and TRBJ1-1; no clear D gene. The CDR3 bases are TGTGCCAGCAGTGAACTCGACGTGAACACTGAAGCTTTCTTT. Translating it yields CASSELDVNTEAFF. The variable domain in full, completed from reference TRBV25-1 and TRBJ1-1, reads EADIYQTPRYLVIGTGKKITLECSQTMGHDKMYWYQQDPGMELHLIHYSYGVNSTEKGDLSSESTVSRIRTEHFPLTLESARPSHTSQYLCASSELDVNTEAFFGQGTRLTVV.